This T cell receptor (beta chain) is from a study of T cell responses to AZD1222 COVID-19 vaccine. The count of this clone is one. Sequencing used immunoSEQ multiplex PCR; TCRdb keeps in-frame clones, though not all of them. The data contain about 120,000 clones, roughly 90% of them singletons. This clonotype originated in an adult in good health. The source material was peripheral blood, sampled on day 0 of AZD1222 vaccination.

The CDR3 protein is CASSLTWDQPQHF. The CDR3 bases are TGTGCCAGCAGCTTAACGTGGGATCAGCCCCAGCATTTT. The rearrangement links TRBV7-9 to TRBJ1-5; D is uncertain. V lost 2 bases and J lost 5, with 7 bases in between. This CDR3 comprises 13 residues. CDR1 SEHNR and CDR2 FQNEAQ come from the germline V gene (reference sequence).